Listed below are T cell receptor beta chains from one sample, sequenced in a study of T cell repertoires in cytomegalovirus infection. TCRdb processed the reads anew with MiXCR; each CDR3 protein has one entry. The sample records fewer than 900,000 distinct CDR3 sequences, roughly 29% being singletons. These receptors' targets are unknown. The sample was cultured CD8+ T cells from PBMCs, taken from culture after CMV antigen stimulation. These receptors were obtained from a human donor in good health (CMV status not recorded). Some clones in this sample may be carry-over from other donors' samples. Each CDR3 is given with its conserved first and last residue. Each record gives: V gene, D gene, J gene, clone size, CDR3 DNA, CDR3 protein. A D gene is named only where the DNA matches it firmly. The listing skips clone size in some rows; elsewhere it reads once, few, many or a size class.

V: TRBV7-9
D: TRBD1
J: TRBJ2-7
size: .
DNA: TGTGCCAGCAGCCCAGGGACAGGGACCTTCTACGAGCAGTACTTC
CDR3: CASSPGTGTFYEQYF

V: TRBV3-1
D: TRBD2
J: TRBJ2-7
size: once
DNA: TGTGCCAGCAGCTTCATAACGAAGCGGGGGGCCTCCTACGAGCAGTACTTC
CDR3: CASSFITKRGASYEQYF

V: TRBV12-3/TRBV12-4
D: .
J: TRBJ2-5
size: few
DNA: TGTGCCAGCAGTCGAGGGAAAGAGACCCAGTACTTC
CDR3: CASSRGKETQYF

V: TRBV27
D: .
J: TRBJ2-2
size: .
DNA: TGTGCCAGCAGTCTAAAACAGGTTTCCGGGGAGCTGTTTTTT
CDR3: CASSLKQVSGELFF

V: TRBV27
D: .
J: TRBJ1-1
size: .
DNA: TGTGCCAGCAGTTTGTTTGACGGGAACACTGAAGCTTTCTTT
CDR3: CASSLFDGNTEAFF

V: TRBV7-2
D: .
J: TRBJ1-5
size: many
DNA: TGTGCCAGCAGCTTAGTGGCGGGAGATCTTCAGCCCCAGCATTTT
CDR3: CASSLVAGDLQPQHF

V: TRBV7-6
D: .
J: TRBJ1-3
size: .
DNA: TGTGCTAGCAGTACAGGCCCGTTGGACACCATATATTTT
CDR3: CASSTGPLDTIYF

V: TRBV28
D: .
J: TRBJ1-6
size: .
DNA: TGTGCCAGCAGTTTATTAAGACAAGGAAATTCACCCCTCCACTTT
CDR3: CASSLLRQGNSPLHF

V: TRBV19
D: TRBD1
J: TRBJ2-1
size: few
DNA: TGTGCCAGTAAATTTAGGACCCGGTTCTTTCCGGGACAGGGGTTTTTGGGCCACGATGAGCAGTTCTTC
CDR3: CASKFRTRFFPGQGFLGHDEQFF

V: TRBV7-9
D: .
J: TRBJ1-6
size: many
DNA: TGTGCCAGCAGCTTAGACGGGGCAAGGTATTCACCCCTCCACTTT
CDR3: CASSLDGARYSPLHF

V: TRBV7-8
D: TRBD2
J: TRBJ2-1
size: few
DNA: TGTGCCAGCCAAGTAGCGGGGGCGGGGTACAATGAGCAGTTCTTC
CDR3: CASQVAGAGYNEQFF

V: TRBV19
D: .
J: TRBJ1-2
size: .
DNA: TGTGCCAGTAGTCTCCCCACCTTACTTTTTGATGGCTACACCTTC
CDR3: CASSLPTLLFDGYTF

V: TRBV28
D: .
J: TRBJ1-3
size: .
DNA: TGTGCCAGCAGTTTATTGGCGGACGATGGAAACACCATATATTTT
CDR3: CASSLLADDGNTIYF

V: TRBV7-9
D: .
J: TRBJ2-2
size: few
DNA: TGTGCCAGCAATGGATTAAACACCTTCCCGGCGGACACCGGGGAGCTGTTTTTT
CDR3: CASNGLNTFPADTGELFF

V: TRBV20-1
D: .
J: TRBJ2-1
size: .
DNA: TGCAGTGCTAGGATCCACGGCCCCGGCGGCAGCTCCTACAATGAGCAGTTCTTC
CDR3: CSARIHGPGGSSYNEQFF

V: TRBV13
D: TRBD1
J: TRBJ2-3
size: few
DNA: TGTGCCAGCAGCTCCAGACCCCGGGACAGGGGGGGAGATACGCAGTATTTT
CDR3: CASSSRPRDRGGDTQYF

V: TRBV5-1
D: .
J: TRBJ2-7
size: few
DNA: TGCGCCAGCAGCTTGGTTGGGGGGCACTACGAGCAGTACTTC
CDR3: CASSLVGGHYEQYF

V: TRBV5-8
D: TRBD1
J: TRBJ1-1
size: .
DNA: TGTGCCAGCGGAATGGACAGGTTCACTGAAGCTTTCTTT
CDR3: CASGMDRFTEAFF

V: TRBV12-3/TRBV12-4
D: .
J: TRBJ2-2
size: .
DNA: TGTGCCAGCAGTAAGACAGACACCGGGGAGCTGTTTTTT
CDR3: CASSKTDTGELFF

V: TRBV27
D: TRBD1
J: TRBJ1-2
size: few
DNA: TGTGCCAGCAGTTTCGGACAGGGGGCTGACTACACCTTC
CDR3: CASSFGQGADYTF

V: TRBV5-6
D: .
J: TRBJ1-2
size: .
DNA: TGTGCCAGCAGACCAGACAGGAAAGCTAACTATGGCTACACCTTC
CDR3: CASRPDRKANYGYTF

V: TRBV6-2/TRBV6-3
D: TRBD1
J: TRBJ1-5
size: many
DNA: TGTGCCAGCAGTTACAAAAGACAGGGGAATCAGCCCCAGCATTTT
CDR3: CASSYKRQGNQPQHF

V: TRBV7-9
D: .
J: TRBJ1-5
size: .
DNA: TGTGCCAGCAGCCACTGGGACAGCAATCAGCCCCAGCATTTT
CDR3: CASSHWDSNQPQHF

V: TRBV4-3
D: TRBD2
J: TRBJ2-6
size: many
DNA: TGCGCCAGCAGCCCCAGCGGGGGTACCGGGGCCAACGTCCTGACTTTC
CDR3: CASSPSGGTGANVLTF

V: TRBV7-6
D: .
J: TRBJ2-3
size: .
DNA: TGTGCCAGCAGCTTGGGCCAGCGCGGGTCCACAGATACGCAGTATTTT
CDR3: CASSLGQRGSTDTQYF

V: TRBV9
D: .
J: TRBJ1-2
size: .
DNA: TGTGCCAGCAGCGTAGATGTGGGGGCTTCCTCTAACTATGGCTACACCTTC
CDR3: CASSVDVGASSNYGYTF

V: TRBV6-5
D: .
J: TRBJ2-2
size: few
DNA: TGTGCCAGCAGTTACTCCCCCCCGGGCGGCACCGGGGAGCTGTTTTTT
CDR3: CASSYSPPGGTGELFF

V: TRBV14
D: .
J: TRBJ1-1
size: few
DNA: TGTGCCAGCAGCTCGTGGGGCACACTGAACACTGAAGCTTTCTTT
CDR3: CASSSWGTLNTEAFF

V: TRBV6-8
D: TRBD1
J: TRBJ2-2
size: .
DNA: TGTGCCAGCACATGGCAGGGGGCGGTCGGGGAGCTGTTTTTT
CDR3: CASTWQGAVGELFF

V: TRBV7-6
D: .
J: TRBJ1-1
size: many
DNA: TGTGCCAGCAGCTTACGGGCATTGGGTGGTTTGAACACTGAAGCTTTCTTT
CDR3: CASSLRALGGLNTEAFF

V: TRBV4-1
D: .
J: TRBJ1-4
size: few
DNA: TGCGCCAGCAGCCAAGGGCGACCCCAGAATGAAAAACTGTTTTTT
CDR3: CASSQGRPQNEKLFF

V: TRBV20-1
D: TRBD2
J: TRBJ2-1
size: .
DNA: TGCAGTGCTGGGGGATTTAGCGGGGGCTACAATGAGCAGTTCTTC
CDR3: CSAGGFSGGYNEQFF

V: TRBV27
D: TRBD1
J: TRBJ2-7
size: .
DNA: TGTGCCAGCAGTGTTGGGACAGGGTCTTACTACGAGCAGTACTTC
CDR3: CASSVGTGSYYEQYF

V: TRBV7-6
D: .
J: TRBJ1-4
size: .
DNA: TGTGCCAGCAGTTACTTCAGGGAGGAGGAAAAACTGTTTTTT
CDR3: CASSYFREEEKLFF

V: TRBV12-3/TRBV12-4
D: TRBD1
J: TRBJ1-5
size: few
DNA: TGTGCCAGCAGTTTAGTAGAGACAGGGTATCAGCCCCAGCATTTT
CDR3: CASSLVETGYQPQHF

V: TRBV7-9
D: .
J: TRBJ1-1
size: .
DNA: TGTGCCAGCAGCTTAGGTCACAGGGCGGGCGATGAAGCTTTCTTT
CDR3: CASSLGHRAGDEAFF

V: TRBV5-5
D: .
J: TRBJ1-1
size: many
DNA: TGTGCCAGCAGCTTGGCTGGGTCAGGCACTGAAGCTTTCTTT
CDR3: CASSLAGSGTEAFF

V: TRBV19
D: .
J: TRBJ2-1
size: .
DNA: TGTGCCAGTAGTGTGCCTATTGACAGCTACTCCTACAATGAGCAGTTCTTC
CDR3: CASSVPIDSYSYNEQFF

V: TRBV7-9
D: TRBD1
J: TRBJ2-5
size: few
DNA: TGTGCCAGCAGCTCAGGGACAGGGGGCGCGGAAAAGACCCAGTACTTC
CDR3: CASSSGTGGAEKTQYF

V: TRBV10-1
D: .
J: TRBJ2-3
size: .
DNA: TGCGCCAGCCCCCCGACGGGACTTTCGCCTCCCCCGGGATTCACAGATACGCAGTATTTT
CDR3: CASPPTGLSPPPGFTDTQYF

V: TRBV20-1
D: .
J: TRBJ1-1
size: few
DNA: TGCAGTGCTAGCGGGCCGATCTCCTTGAACACTGAAGCTTTCTTT
CDR3: CSASGPISLNTEAFF

V: TRBV6-2/TRBV6-3
D: TRBD2
J: TRBJ2-3
size: .
DNA: TGTGCCAGCAGCGACGAGACTAGCGGGCATATCACAGATACGCAGTATTTT
CDR3: CASSDETSGHITDTQYF

V: TRBV24-1
D: .
J: TRBJ2-2
size: .
DNA: TGTGCCACCAGTGATTTCCGCAGCGCCGGGGAGCTGTTTTTT
CDR3: CATSDFRSAGELFF

V: TRBV4-1
D: .
J: TRBJ1-5
size: few
DNA: TGCGCCAGCAGCCAGGAGATTCTTCAGCCCCAGCATTTT
CDR3: CASSQEILQPQHF

V: TRBV7-2
D: .
J: TRBJ1-6
size: many
DNA: TGTGCCAGCAGCTCAGGTGGGAAGGGACGGAATTCACCCCTCCACTTT
CDR3: CASSSGGKGRNSPLHF

V: TRBV27
D: .
J: TRBJ1-2
size: .
DNA: TGTGCCAGCAGTTTAGGTACAGGGTTGGCTGGCTACACCTTC
CDR3: CASSLGTGLAGYTF

V: TRBV10-2
D: .
J: TRBJ1-2
size: .
DNA: TGCGCCAGCAGTGAGTCGACGGTGGTAGGGGGTGTTGGCTACACCTTC
CDR3: CASSESTVVGGVGYTF

V: TRBV6-1
D: .
J: TRBJ1-1
size: few
DNA: TGTGCCAGCGGGGCCGGGGTGAACACTGAAGCTTTCTTT
CDR3: CASGAGVNTEAFF